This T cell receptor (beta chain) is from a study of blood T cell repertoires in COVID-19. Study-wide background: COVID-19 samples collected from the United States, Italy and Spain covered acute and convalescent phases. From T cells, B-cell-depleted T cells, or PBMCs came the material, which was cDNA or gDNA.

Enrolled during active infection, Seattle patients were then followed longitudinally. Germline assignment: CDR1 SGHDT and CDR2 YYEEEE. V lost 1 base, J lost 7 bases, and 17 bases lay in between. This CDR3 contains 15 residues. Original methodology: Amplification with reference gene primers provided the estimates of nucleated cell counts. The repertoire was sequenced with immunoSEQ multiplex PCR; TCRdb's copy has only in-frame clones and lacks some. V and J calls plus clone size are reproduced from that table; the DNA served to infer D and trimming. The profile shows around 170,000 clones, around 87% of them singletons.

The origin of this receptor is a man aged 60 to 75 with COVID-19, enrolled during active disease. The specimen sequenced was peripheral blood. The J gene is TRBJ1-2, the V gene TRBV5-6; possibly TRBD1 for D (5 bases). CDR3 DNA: TGTGCCAGCAGCTTGTGGGCAGGGAATCAAATTGGCTACACCTTC. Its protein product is CASSLWAGNQIGYTF.